Listed below are T cell receptor beta chains from one sample, sequenced in a study of blood T cell repertoires in COVID-19. Assay: immunoSEQ multiplex PCR; the TCRdb copy retains only in-frame clones and omits some. The sample holds roughly 130,000 clones; about 89% are singletons and the top ten take approximately 3.3%. The sequenced sample consisted of peripheral blood. The origin of the receptors is a woman aged 55-70 years with acute or convalescent COVID-19. CDR3s leave out the opening cysteine and the closing phenylalanine or tryptophan. Size tells how often a clone was seen (once, few, many) or the class of an expanded clone, and some rows leave it out.

once TRBV3-1/TRBV3-2 ASSQQPSGYNEQF
. TRBV30 AWARGARTEAF
. TRBV6-2/TRBV6-3 ASSLTGVWDEAF
. TRBV25-1 ASSDTGAQPQH
once TRBV28 ASSRQVGNEQF
. TRBV6-1 ASSESQGQSQY
. TRBV7-2 ASSSGQGLIRISSPLH
. TRBV19 ASSIVRLAGANTGELF
. TRBV7-3 ASSLNGLATTGELF
. TRBV7-8 ASSRSGRPYNEQF
. TRBV5-4 ASSLVGTGSGYT
. TRBV5-8 ASSLGQEYGYT
once TRBV9 ASSSPQGSGNTIY
. TRBV15 ATTSGTTDTQY
. TRBV3-1/TRBV3-2 ASSQMRTGMNTEAF
. TRBV7-2 ASSLFRGGQPQH
. TRBV7-3 ASSANQGYNEQF
. TRBV6-5 ASNYQQGAAETQY
. TRBV23-1 ASRPGEKNNQPQH
. TRBV7-8 ASSLLLTSNQPQH
. TRBV30 AWSPGTGKGGNTIY
. TRBV4-1 ASSQEGARGFANTGELF
. TRBV9 ASSVELAGVTGELF
. TRBV2 ASRTGIRNQPQH
. TRBV18 ASSPKADTQY
. TRBV6-1 ASSAGTSGILYEQY
. TRBV6-1 ASSEWTSGSGEQY
. TRBV18 ASSPLDAGGGYT
. TRBV6-5 ASSYSRGGYT
. TRBV7-8 ASTNRTGPNQPQH
. TRBV18 ASSEGVNQPQH
. TRBV18 ASSYNRGGNTIY
. TRBV4-1 ASSRRTGVPTGELF
once TRBV27 ASSRTPEDTQY
. TRBV19 ASSMRPPGTGDEKLF
. TRBV7-2 ASSLATGQGNGYT
. TRBV11-2 ASSLWGGITEAF
. TRBV19 ASSHIPGQGYPEAF
. TRBV11-1 ASSLSGLAWEQY
. TRBV7-2 ASSLSTSSNQPQH
. TRBV19 ASSRGLGNQPQH
once TRBV9 ASSVEGAGTEAF
once TRBV5-5 ASRRDSKSTEAF